This TCR beta chain was captured by sequencing in a study of T cell changes during pregnancy in multiple sclerosis. Profiled with immunoSEQ multiplex PCR; TCRdb holds only in-frame clones, not every one. The table has more than 40,000 clones, roughly 93% seen once. The CDR3 totals 15 residues. In germline, CDR1 is MNHNS, CDR2 SASEGT. V shed 1 base and J 3 bases; nucleotides not matched to a gene: 0. Points on this clone: This specimen includes other DNA sequences encoding the same CDR3.

The material was CD8+ T cells from peripheral blood mononuclear cells, obtained in the first trimester of pregnancy. This TCR was recovered from a female donor with multiple sclerosis, enrolled in a pregnancy study. The rearrangement uses TRBV6-1 and TRBJ2-7; 13 nucleotides line up with TRBD2. CDR3 sequence (DNA): TGTGCCAGCAGTGAAGGGACTAGCGGGAGCTACGAGCAGTACTTC. Translation gives CASSEGTSGSYEQYF.